This T cell receptor (beta chain) was sequenced for a study of blood T cell repertoires in COVID-19. About the research overall: Acute-phase and convalescent COVID-19 samples originated in the United States, Italy and Spain. The analysed material was cDNA or gDNA that came from T cells, B-cell-depleted T cells, or PBMCs.

Seattle patient enrollment occurred during active infection, with longitudinal follow-up thereafter. Per the original data handling: Amplified reference gene primers provided the basis for estimating nucleated cell counts. TCRdb's copy holds only in-frame clones and misses some; the assay was immunoSEQ multiplex PCR. V and J calls and clone size are as listed in that table; D and trimming were resolved from the DNA. This repertoire shows about 210,000 clones, roughly 84% found once; its top ten account for roughly a tenth. What was sequenced was peripheral blood. The sequence was collected from a woman of 80 years or more with COVID-19, enrolled during active disease.

CDR3 sequence reads: CAVQGTGRIYGYTF. In DNA form, the CDR3 reads TGTGCCGTACAAGGGACAGGAAGGATCTATGGCTACACCTTC. The chain employs TRBV6-5 and TRBJ1-2, with TRBD1 matching over 8 bases. Germline V CDR1 and CDR2: MNHEY, SVGAGI. The V and J ends lost 11 bases and 4 bases, in that order; junction bases with no gene match: 12. The CDR3 covers 14 residues.